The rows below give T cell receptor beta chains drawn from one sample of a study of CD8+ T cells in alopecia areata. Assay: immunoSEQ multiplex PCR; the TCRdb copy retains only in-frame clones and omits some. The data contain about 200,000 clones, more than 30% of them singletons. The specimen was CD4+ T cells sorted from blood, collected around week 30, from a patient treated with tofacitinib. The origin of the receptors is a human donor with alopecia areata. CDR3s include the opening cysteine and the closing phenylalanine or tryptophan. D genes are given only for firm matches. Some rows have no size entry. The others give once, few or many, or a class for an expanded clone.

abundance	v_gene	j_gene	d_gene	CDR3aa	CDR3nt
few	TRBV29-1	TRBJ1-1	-	CSVVGQGSMNTEAFF	TGCAGCGTTGTCGGGCAGGGGAGCATGAACACTGAAGCTTTCTTT
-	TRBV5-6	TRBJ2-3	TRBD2	CASSLLAGHTDTQYF	TGTGCCAGCAGCTTACTAGCGGGACACACAGATACGCAGTATTTT
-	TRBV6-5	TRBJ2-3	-	CASSYRGAYTDTQYF	TGTGCCAGCAGTTACAGGGGAGCTTACACAGATACGCAGTATTTT
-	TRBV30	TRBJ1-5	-	CAWSVGSEQPQHF	TGTGCCTGGAGTGTGGGATCCGAACAGCCCCAGCATTTT
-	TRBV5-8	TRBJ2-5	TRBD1	CASSLAGTGVETQYF	TGTGCCAGCAGCCTCGCCGGGACAGGGGTAGAGACCCAGTACTTC
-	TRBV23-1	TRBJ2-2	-	CASSRTEGNTGELFF	TGCGCCAGCAGTCGAACGGAGGGGAACACCGGGGAGCTGTTTTTT
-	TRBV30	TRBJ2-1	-	CAWSVSVNEQFF	TGTGCCTGGAGTGTAAGCGTCAATGAGCAGTTCTTC
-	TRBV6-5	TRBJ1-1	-	CASSYDGNTEAFF	TGTGCCAGCAGTTACGACGGAAACACTGAAGCTTTCTTT
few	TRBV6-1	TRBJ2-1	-	CASSEAGQVNNEQFF	TGTGCCAGCAGTGAAGCAGGGCAGGTAAACAATGAGCAGTTCTTC
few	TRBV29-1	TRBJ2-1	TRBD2	CSVEGDLTSGVSSYNEQFF	TGCAGCGTTGAAGGAGACTTGACTAGCGGGGTCAGCTCCTACAATGAGCAGTTCTTC
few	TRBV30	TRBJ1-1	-	CAWSVLQVEAFF	TGTGCCTGGAGTGTATTGCAGGTTGAAGCTTTCTTT
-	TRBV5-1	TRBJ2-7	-	CASSAGELDLYEQYF	TGCGCCAGCAGCGCAGGAGAACTAGACCTCTACGAGCAGTACTTC
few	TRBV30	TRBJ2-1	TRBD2	CAWSNGLGANEQFF	TGTGCCTGGAGTAACGGACTAGGAGCTAATGAGCAGTTCTTC
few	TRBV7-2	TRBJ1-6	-	CASSLTGRDNSPLHF	TGTGCCAGCAGTTTGACCGGGAGGGATAATTCACCCCTCCACTTT
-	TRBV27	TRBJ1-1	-	CASSPGPRLNTEAFF	TGTGCCAGCAGTCCTGGACCCAGACTGAACACTGAAGCTTTCTTT
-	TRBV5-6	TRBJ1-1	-	CASSLGRDEAFF	TGTGCCAGCAGCCTGGGACGGGATGAAGCTTTCTTT
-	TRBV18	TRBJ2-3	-	CASSPRGREEDTQYF	TGTGCCAGCTCACCTCGGGGAAGGGAGGAAGATACGCAGTATTTT
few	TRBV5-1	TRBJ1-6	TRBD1	CASTPGTEGLLLHF	TGCGCCAGCACCCCGGGGACAGAAGGATTACTACTCCACTTT
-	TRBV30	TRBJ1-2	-	CAWSDPRGYTF	TGTGCCTGGAGTGATCCTCGTGGCTACACCTTC
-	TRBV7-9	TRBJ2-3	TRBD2	CASSGLALDTQYF	TGTGCCAGCAGCGGACTAGCCTTGGATACGCAGTATTTT
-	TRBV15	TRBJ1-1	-	CATSIRGANTEAFF	TGTGCCACCAGCATAAGGGGAGCGAACACTGAAGCTTTCTTT